This T cell receptor (beta chain) was captured in a study of T cell repertoires in cytomegalovirus infection. General observations from the study: Cumulative public TCR beta family frequency identified CMV carriers with the relevant HLA.

This CDR3 region has 19 residues. CDR1 and CDR2 (germline): SGHTA, FQGNSA. Trimming left V 5 bases short and J 0 bases short, with 26 bases between. TCRdb processed the reads anew with MiXCR; each CDR3 protein has one entry. The data contain 380,000 or so distinct CDR3 sequences, roughly a third of them singletons. About this clonotype itself: The antigen is unknown.

This receptor was obtained from a human donor in good health (CMV status not recorded). Some clones in this sample may be carry-over from other donors' samples. The source was cultured PBMCs, collected from culture after CMV antigen stimulation. The rearrangement uses TRBV7-2 and TRBJ2-7; D is possibly TRBD1 (6 bases). The DNA of the CDR3 is TGTGCCAGCAGCGAAAGCCGCTTGGGGGACACCTCCTCCTCCTACGAGCAGTACGTC. As protein: CASSESRLGDTSSSYEQYV.